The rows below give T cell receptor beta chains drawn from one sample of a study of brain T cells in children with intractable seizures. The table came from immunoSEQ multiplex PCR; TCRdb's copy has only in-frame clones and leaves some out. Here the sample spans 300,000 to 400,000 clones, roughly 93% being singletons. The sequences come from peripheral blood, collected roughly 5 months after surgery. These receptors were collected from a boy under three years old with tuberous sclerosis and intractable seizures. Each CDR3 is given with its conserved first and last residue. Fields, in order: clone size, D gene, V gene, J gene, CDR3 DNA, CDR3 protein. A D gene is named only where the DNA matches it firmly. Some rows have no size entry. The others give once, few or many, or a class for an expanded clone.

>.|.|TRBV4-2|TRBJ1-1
TGTGCCAGCAGCCAAGCTGGAGCGGGGGGGTACACTGAAGCTTTCTTT
CASSQAGAGGYTEAFF
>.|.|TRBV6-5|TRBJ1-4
TGTGCCAGCAGCCCCGAACTTAATGAAAAACTGTTTTTT
CASSPELNEKLFF
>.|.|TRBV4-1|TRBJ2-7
TGCGCCAGCAGGTCTAGCCCGGGGTCCCTCTACGAGCAGTACTTC
CASRSSPGSLYEQYF
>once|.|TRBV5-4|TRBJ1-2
TGTGCCAGCAGCTTGGGAGGGGGGACTGTCAACTATGGCTACACCTTC
CASSLGGGTVNYGYTF
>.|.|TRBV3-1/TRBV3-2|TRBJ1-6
TGTGCCAGCAGCCAAGGGAGTCAGCCAAAGTATTCACCCCTCCACTTT
CASSQGSQPKYSPLHF
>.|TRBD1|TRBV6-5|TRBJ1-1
TGTGCCAGCAGTTATGACAGGGGCACTGAAGCTTTCTTT
CASSYDRGTEAFF
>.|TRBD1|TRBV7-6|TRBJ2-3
TGTGCCAGCAGCTTCTACAGGGGGCGCGAAGATACGCAGTATTTT
CASSFYRGREDTQYF
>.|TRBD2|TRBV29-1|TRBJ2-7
TGCAGCGTTGAGACTAGCGGGGCCTCCTACGAGCAGTACTTC
CSVETSGASYEQYF
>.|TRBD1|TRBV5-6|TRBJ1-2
TGTGCCAGCAGCTTGTTTCCAGGGCAGGGGGTAAAATATGGCTACACCTTC
CASSLFPGQGVKYGYTF
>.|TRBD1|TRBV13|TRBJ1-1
TGTGCCAGCAGCTCTAGACAGGGGCTTCGAACTGAAGCTTTCTTT
CASSSRQGLRTEAFF
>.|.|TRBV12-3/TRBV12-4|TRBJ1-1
TGTGCCAGCAGGCCGAGAAACACTGAAGCTTTCTTT
CASRPRNTEAFF
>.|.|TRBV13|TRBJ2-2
TGTGCCAGCAGCCTCGCAGGGTGGGGCACCGGGGAGCTGTTTTTT
CASSLAGWGTGELFF
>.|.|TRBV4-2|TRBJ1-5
TGTGCCAGCAGCCAATCTGGGGGCCATACAGGCAATCAGCCCCAGCATTTT
CASSQSGGHTGNQPQHF
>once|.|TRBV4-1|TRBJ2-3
TGCGCCAGCAGCCGCCGACTCGAGGACGTTACGCAGTATTTT
CASSRRLEDVTQYF
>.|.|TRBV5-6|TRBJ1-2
TGTGCCAGCAGCTTGGTTAGGGGATCTAACTATGGCTACACCTTC
CASSLVRGSNYGYTF
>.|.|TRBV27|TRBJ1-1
TGTGCCAGCAGTATAATGACAGGCCGGCCCCACACTGAAGCTTTCTTT
CASSIMTGRPHTEAFF
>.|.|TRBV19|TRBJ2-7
TGTGCCAGTAGTATAGGAGGTTTCTCCTACGAGCAGTACTTC
CASSIGGFSYEQYF
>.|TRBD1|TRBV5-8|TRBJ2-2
TGTGCCAGCAGCTTAACAGGGGGCACCGGGGAGCTGTTTTTT
CASSLTGGTGELFF
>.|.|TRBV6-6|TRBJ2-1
TGTGCCAGCAGTTACTCGAGTGCAGGCTACAATGAGCAGTTCTTC
CASSYSSAGYNEQFF
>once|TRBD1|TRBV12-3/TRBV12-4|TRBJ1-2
TGTGCCAGCAGCCTGGGACAGGGGGGTGGCTACACCTTC
CASSLGQGGGYTF
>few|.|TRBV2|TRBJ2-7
TGTGCCAGCAGTGCCGGGAGTCCCATGGCATACGAGCAGTACTTC
CASSAGSPMAYEQYF
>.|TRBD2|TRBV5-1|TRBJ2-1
TGCGCCAGCAGCCCGTTAGGCAGCGGGAGGGCCATCGATGAGCAGTTCTTC
CASSPLGSGRAIDEQFF
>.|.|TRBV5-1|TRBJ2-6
TGCGCCAGCAGCTTGGAAGGCCTCGGGGGGGCCAACGTCCTGACTTTC
CASSLEGLGGANVLTF
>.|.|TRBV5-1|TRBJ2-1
TGCGCCAGCAGCTTGTCCTCCTTCAGTGAGCAGTTCTTC
CASSLSSFSEQFF
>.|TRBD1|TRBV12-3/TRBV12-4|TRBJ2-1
TGTGCCAGCAGTGGGGGACAGGACAATGAGCAGTTCTTC
CASSGGQDNEQFF
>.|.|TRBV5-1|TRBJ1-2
TGCGCCAGCAGCTTGATGAACCGGCAGGGAGACGGCTACACCTTC
CASSLMNRQGDGYTF
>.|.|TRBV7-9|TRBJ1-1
TGTGCCAGCAGCTTAGGTGGCAGGGCGCGGACTGAAGCCTTCTTT
CASSLGGRARTEAFF
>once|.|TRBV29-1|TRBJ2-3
TGCAGCGTTGTGGGGGAGCCTAGCACAGATACGCAGTATTTT
CSVVGEPSTDTQYF
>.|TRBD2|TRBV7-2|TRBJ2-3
TGTGCCAGCAGCTTAGCGGCTAGCGGGAGGCAGTATTTT
CASSLAASGRQYF
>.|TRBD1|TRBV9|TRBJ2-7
TGTGCCAGCAGCGTAGGGGACAGGTCTTACGAGCAGTACTTC
CASSVGDRSYEQYF
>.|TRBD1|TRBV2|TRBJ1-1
TGTGCCAGCAGTGAAGATGGCGGACAGGGTGGGACTGAAGCTTTCTTT
CASSEDGGQGGTEAFF
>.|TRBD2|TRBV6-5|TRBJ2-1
TGTGCGGGGACTAGCGGGGGGAATGAGCAGTTCTTC
CAGTSGGNEQFF
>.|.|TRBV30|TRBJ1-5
TGTGCCTGGAGGTTGGGGGGGGCAGGCAATCAGCCCCAGCATTTT
CAWRLGGAGNQPQHF
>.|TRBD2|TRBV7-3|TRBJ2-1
TGTGCCAGCAGCGTCATAGCGGGGGGTGGCTACAATGAGCAGTTCTTC
CASSVIAGGGYNEQFF
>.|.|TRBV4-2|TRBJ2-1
TGTGCCAGCAGCCCGACCGGGCTAGTCAATGAGCAGTTCTTC
CASSPTGLVNEQFF